One and the same sample provided the 29 T cell receptor beta chains below, sequenced in a study of T cell responses to AZD1222 COVID-19 vaccine. Assay: immunoSEQ multiplex PCR; the TCRdb copy retains only in-frame clones and omits some. The sample includes about 85,000 clones, roughly nine tenths seen only once; the top ten take roughly 7.6%. Sequenced here: peripheral blood, sampled on day 0 of AZD1222 vaccination. Receptor source: an adult in good health.

The V and J genes are TRBV10-1 and TRBJ2-3; D unclear. There are 13 residues in the CDR3. Germline loops: CDR1 WNHNN, CDR2 SYGVQD (reference sequence). V lost 0 bases to trimming and J lost 6 bases, with 7 bases between them. CDR3 in DNA: TGCGCCAGCAGTGAGTCGCGGTGGGATACGCAGTATTTT. Its translation is CASSESRWDTQYF.

The V gene is TRBV27, the J gene TRBJ2-5; 10 bases are shared with TRBD2. In germline, CDR1 is MNHEY, CDR2 SMNVEV (reference sequence). V shed 7 bases and J 9 bases; nucleotides not matched to a gene: 14. The CDR3 runs 15 residues. CDR3 in DNA: TGTGCCAGCATAGGACTAGCGGACCAACCGGGGGCCCAGTACTTC. Its protein product is CASIGLADQPGAQYF.

The rearrangement links TRBV7-6 to TRBJ2-3; the match to TRBD1 covers 9 bases. The V gene's germline CDR1 is SGHVS and CDR2 FNYEAQ. The CDR3 sequence is 16 residues long. The J segment lost 1 base and the V segment lost 5 bases, leaving 7 bases of the junction unmatched. CDR3 sequence (DNA): TGTGCCAGCAGCCTACAGACAGGGGGAGGCACAGATACGCAGTATTTT. As protein: CASSLQTGGGTDTQYF.

The chain couples TRBV3-1 (or the pseudogene TRBV3-2) to TRBJ1-2; D unclear. Germline values: CDR1 LGHDT, CDR2 YNNKEL (reference sequence). Deletions cut 3 bases from V and 4 bases from J, with 6 bases between. CDR3 length equals 12 residues. In DNA form, the CDR3 reads TGTGCCAGCAGCCAGTTGAGCTATGGCTACACCTTC. It is translated as CASSQLSYGYTF.

This rearrangement joins TRBV10-3 to TRBJ2-7, with 8 bases identical to TRBD1. This CDR3 contains 13 residues. V gave up 6 bases and J gave up 3 bases; unmatched junction bases: 4. In germline, CDR1 is ENHRY, CDR2 SYGVKD. CDR3 sequence (DNA): TGTGCCATCAGAGGGACAGGAAGCTACGAGCAGTACTTC. The encoded protein is CAIRGTGSYEQYF.

V gene TRBV1 combines with J gene TRBJ2-7; the table's D call, TRBD2, was not checked against the DNA. TRBV1 corresponds to a pseudogene. The CDR3 totals 15 residues. CDR3 coding DNA: TGCACCAGCAGCCAACACGGGACTCTTACCTACGAGCAGTACTTC. Protein product: CTSSQHGTLTYEQYF.

The chain carries TRBV7-2 and TRBJ2-4, with D maybe TRBD2 (6 bases). Germline V CDR1 and CDR2: SGHTA, FQGNSA. The CDR3 consists of 15 residues. Deletions cut 4 bases from V and 9 bases from J, with 19 bases between. The CDR3 DNA reads TGTGCCAGCAGCTCAAGGCGGGGCACTAGTGGCATTCAGTACTTC. As protein: CASSSRRGTSGIQYF.

This chain connects TRBV28 to TRBJ1-1, with a weak D call TRBD1 (6 bases). V was clipped by 6 bases and J by 0 bases, with 20 bases between them. This CDR3 contains 17 residues. CDR1 is MDHEN, CDR2 SYDVKM, per germline. The CDR3 bases are TGTGCCAGCAGCCTCCCCGGGGGGCCCAACTTGAACACTGAAGCTTTCTTT. Translated, it gives CASSLPGGPNLNTEAFF.

This clone has only one observation. The chain joins TRBV18 to TRBJ1-5; D remains ambiguous. Trimming pared 6 bases from V and 4 bases from J, leaving 10 bases between. CDR1 is KGHSH and CDR2 is LQKENI in the germline V gene. This CDR3 spans 13 amino acids. The CDR3 DNA is TGTGCCAGCTCGGCCGGAGGGAATCAGCCCCAGCATTTT. It is translated as CASSAGGNQPQHF.

This sequence joins TRBV5-4 and TRBJ2-7; TRBD2 matches 11 bases. Germline trimming cut 5 bases from V and 1 base from J; bases unmatched to any gene: 5. This CDR3 region has 15 residues. Germline CDR1 SGHNT, CDR2 YYREEE (reference sequence). The CDR3: CASSNRLAGSYEQYF. The CDR3 DNA reads as TGTGCCAGCAGTAATCGACTAGCGGGGTCCTACGAGCAGTACTTC.

This clone was observed a handful of times. The rearrangement uses TRBV5-1 and TRBJ1-1; D is possibly TRBD1 (6 bases). This CDR3 region has 13 residues. Between the trimmed V and J ends, which lost 0 bases and 6 bases, there was a span of 9 bases. CDR1 SGHRS and CDR2 YFSETQ come from the germline V gene. CDR3 protein: CASSLDRDPEAFF. CDR3 in DNA: TGCGCCAGCAGCTTGGACAGGGACCCTGAAGCTTTCTTT.

The chain recombines TRBV20-1 with TRBJ2-3, with D possibly TRBD2 on 6 matching bases. The V gene lost 5 bases and the J gene lost 10 bases, with 13 bases spanning the gap. Germline V gives CDR1 DFQATT, CDR2 SNEGSKA (reference sequence). The CDR3 consists of 11 residues. Written as DNA, the CDR3 is TGCAGTGCTGGTACTAGCCAGTCGCAGTATTTT. Protein: CSAGTSQSQYF.

DNA for the CDR3: TGTGCCAGCAGCCAAGGGCGGGAGGGGGAGACCCAGTACTTC. This sequence encodes CASSQGREGETQYF. This chain connects TRBV3-1 (or the pseudogene TRBV3-2) to TRBJ2-5; 9 nucleotides match TRBD2. CDR1 and CDR2 from the germline V gene are LGHDT and YNNKEL (reference sequence). With 1 base clipped from V and 5 bases from J, the junction kept 2 bases outside the gene matches. The CDR3 consists of 14 residues.

The chain links TRBV5-1 to TRBJ2-7; D ambiguous. The germline V gene has CDR1 SGHRS and CDR2 YFSETQ. This CDR3 comprises 15 residues. V was shortened by 0 bases and J by 1 base, with 11 bases between the two germline ends. The CDR3 loop reads CASSLAATRSYEQYF. The CDR3 DNA sequence: TGCGCCAGCAGCTTGGCTGCGACAAGATCCTACGAGCAGTACTTC.

V gene TRBV5-1 combines with J gene TRBJ2-7, with 9 bases that match TRBD2. CDR1 SGHRS and CDR2 YFSETQ come from the germline V gene. This CDR3 is 15 amino acids long. Trimming at V came to 0 bases and at J to 4 bases, leaving 5 bases not matched to a gene. Here the CDR3 reads CASSLERGVMYEQYF. DNA of the CDR3: TGCGCCAGCAGCTTGGAGCGGGGGGTCATGTACGAGCAGTACTTC. Together with reference TRBV5-1 and TRBJ2-7, the CDR3 gives the full variable domain: KAGVTQTPRYLIKTRGQQVTLSCSPISGHRSVSWYQQTPGQGLQFLFEYFSETQRNKGNFPGRFSGRQFSNSRSEMNVSTLELGDSALYLCASSLERGVMYEQYFGPGTRLTVT.

This clone was recorded a few times. This sequence joins TRBV7-9 and TRBJ2-2; D might be TRBD2 (6 bases). The CDR3 extends over 16 amino acids. Germline V gene data show CDR1 as SEHNR and CDR2 as FQNEAQ (reference sequence). V lost 1 base, J lost 0 bases, and 9 bases lay in between. Written as DNA, the CDR3 is TGTGCCAGCAGCTTAGGCGGGGCGGCGAACACCGGGGAGCTGTTTTTT. Its protein product is CASSLGGAANTGELFF.

The chain links TRBV30 to TRBJ1-4, with D perhaps matching TRBD1 (6 bases). Germline lookup yields CDR1 GTSNPN and CDR2 SVGIG (reference sequence). There are 15 residues in the CDR3. Trimming removed 3 bases at V and 0 bases at J, with 11 bases between. CDR3 sequence: CAWRGPGATNEKLFF. The CDR3 nucleotides are TGTGCCTGGAGGGGACCAGGGGCAACTAATGAAAAACTGTTTTTT.

V is TRBV10-1 and J is TRBJ2-5; D not certain. V was clipped by 3 bases and J by 1 base, with 6 bases between them. CDR3 length: 13 residues. Germline CDR1 WNHNN, CDR2 SYGVQD (reference sequence). DNA for the CDR3: TGCGCCAGCAGTGACCAGCTCCAAGAGACCCAGTACTTC. It specifies CASSDQLQETQYF.

The rearrangement links TRBV5-1 to TRBJ1-1, with TRBD1 matching 9 bases. CDR1 SGHRS and CDR2 YFSETQ come from the germline V gene. The CDR3 covers 14 residues. V gave up 3 bases and J gave up 4 bases; unmatched junction bases: 4. CDR3 nucleotide sequence: TGCGCCAGCAGCTGGGGACAGGGACCCACTGAAGCTTTCTTT. Translating gives CASSWGQGPTEAFF.

The chain joins TRBV5-1 to TRBJ1-4; D uncertain. There are 15 residues in the CDR3. Trimming removed 0 bases at V and 5 bases at J, with 11 bases between. Germline CDR1 and CDR2: SGHRS and YFSETQ. CDR3 sequence reads: CASSLDQPSNEKLFF. The CDR3 bases are TGCGCCAGCAGCTTGGATCAGCCCTCAAATGAAAAACTGTTTTTT.

The J gene is TRBJ1-5, the V gene TRBV19; D is ambiguous. Trimming cost V 3 bases and J 5 bases, with 14 bases left between them. CDR1 and CDR2 from the germline V gene are LNHDA and SQIVND (reference sequence). The CDR3 length is 15 residues. The CDR3 DNA reads TGTGCCAGTAGTATTGGGGTGGTAATGGATCAGCCCCAGCATTTT. Translated: CASSIGVVMDQPQHF.

The chain recombines TRBV11-1 with TRBJ2-3; 10 bases fit TRBD2. The CDR3 sequence is 16 residues long. CDR1 is SGHAT, CDR2 FQDESV, per germline (reference sequence). V shed 5 bases and J 1 base; nucleotides not matched to a gene: 6. The CDR3 nucleotides read TGTGCCAGCAGCCTCGGGACTAGCGATCGCACAGATACGCAGTATTTT. Amino acids: CASSLGTSDRTDTQYF.

The J gene is TRBJ2-1, the V gene TRBV2; TRBD2 might be the D (5 bases). The CDR3 length is 11 residues. CDR1 and CDR2 (germline): SNHLY, FYNNEI. Deletions cut 3 bases from V and 16 bases from J, with 13 bases between. CDR3 DNA sequence: TGTGCCAGCAGTGAGAGGGAGTATCAATTCTTC. It yields the protein CASSEREYQFF.

The chain carries TRBV5-1 and TRBJ1-1; D unclear. Germline CDR1 is SGHRS and CDR2 is YFSETQ. This CDR3 comprises 14 residues. Trimming removed 6 bases from V and 2 bases from J, with 14 bases in between. CDR3 in amino acids: CASTSGGKNTEAFF. The CDR3 DNA reads TGCGCCAGCACATCCGGAGGCAAAAACACTGAAGCTTTCTTT.

This clone was counted a few times. This chain uses TRBV19 with TRBJ1-5; tentatively, D is TRBD1 (5 bases). Per germline, CDR1 LNHDA and CDR2 SQIVND (reference sequence). The germline V and J ends were trimmed by 2 bases and 0 bases, with 11 bases remaining between them. The CDR3 has 16 residues. The CDR3 nucleotides are TGTGCCAGTAGTATAAGAGGGGAGGGTAGCAATCAGCCCCAGCATTTT. It specifies CASSIRGEGSNQPQHF.

J is TRBJ2-1 and V is TRBV3-1 (or the pseudogene TRBV3-2); 9 nucleotides align to TRBD2. This CDR3 region has 15 residues. The V and J ends lost 3 bases and 0 bases, in that order; junction bases with no gene match: 0. Germline CDR1 reads LGHDT; CDR2 reads YNNKEL (reference sequence). The chain's CDR3 is CASSQGLASYNEQFF. The CDR3 DNA reads TGTGCCAGCAGCCAGGGACTAGCCTCCTACAATGAGCAGTTCTTC.

This chain joins TRBV11-3 and TRBJ2-2, with 7 bases fitting TRBD2. Germline V lookup: CDR1 SGHNT, CDR2 YENEEA. The CDR3 spans 14 residues. With 7 bases clipped from V and 2 bases from J, the junction kept 4 bases outside the gene matches. The DNA of the CDR3 is TGTGCCAGCAACCCGGGAGGAAACACCGGGGAGCTGTTTTTT. This encodes CASNPGGNTGELFF.

The CDR3 is CASGQNTEAFF. The CDR3 coding sequence is TGTGCCAGCGGTCAGAACACTGAAGCTTTCTTT. The rearrangement joins TRBV28 to TRBJ1-1; no clear D gene. V was pared by 8 bases and J by 1 base, with 5 bases between. Germline V gives CDR1 MDHEN, CDR2 SYDVKM. The CDR3 runs 11 residues.

In its sample, this clone was seen once. The genes are TRBV24-1 and TRBJ2-5; unclear D gene. Deletions cut 1 base from V and 5 bases from J, with 4 bases between. Germline CDR1 KGHDR, CDR2 SFDVKD. This CDR3 comprises 12 residues. The CDR3 DNA is TGTGCCACCAGTGATTTCTGGGAGACCCAGTACTTC. This encodes CATSDFWETQYF.